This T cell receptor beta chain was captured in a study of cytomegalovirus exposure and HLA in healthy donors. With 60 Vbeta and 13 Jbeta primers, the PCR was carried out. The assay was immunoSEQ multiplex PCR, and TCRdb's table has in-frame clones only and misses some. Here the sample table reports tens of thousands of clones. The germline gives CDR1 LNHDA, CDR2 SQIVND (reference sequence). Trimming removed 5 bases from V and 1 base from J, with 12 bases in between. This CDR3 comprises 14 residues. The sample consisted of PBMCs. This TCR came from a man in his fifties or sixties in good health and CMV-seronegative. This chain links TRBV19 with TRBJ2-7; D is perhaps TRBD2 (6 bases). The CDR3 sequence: CASSAKGLSYEQYF. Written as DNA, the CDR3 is TGTGCCAGTAGTGCAAAGGGACTGTCCTACGAGCAGTACTTC.